The next 9 T cell receptor beta chains were all read from a single sample in a study of CD8+CD57+ T cells in acquired aplastic anemia listed by TCRdb under 2018. TCRdb names Illumina HiSeq 2000 as the instrument used. Profiling of TCR beta VDJ combinations and CDR3 sequences used genomic DNA as the template. The raw public reads went through TCRdb reprocessing: fastp at Q25, MiXCR clone calling, in-frame beta chains kept. CDR3 protein sequences are deduplicated, and each keeps its most common genes and DNA. The table for this sample lists just over 400,000 distinct CDR3 sequences; just under 70% of them were counted only once. The ten largest clones represent under 4.5% of the sample. The sample consisted of sorted CD4+, CD8+, or CD8+CD57+ T cells (not recorded which) from PBMCs. The receptors were sampled from a human donor in good health, serving as a control.

This clonotype turned up a few times. V gene TRBV4-2 combines with J gene TRBJ1-4; D remains unclear. The CDR3 length is 13 residues. The ends were cut back, 6 bases at V and 6 bases at J, with 11 bases in the middle. Germline V gene sequence: CDR1 LGHNA, CDR2 YNFKEQ. CDR3 in amino acids: CASSAAEDEKLFF. As DNA, the CDR3 is TGTGCCAGCAGTGCGGCGGAAGATGAAAAACTGTTTTTT.

This clonotype was picked up one time. The chain uses TRBV2 and TRBJ2-7, with TRBD1 matching 8 bases. Germline lookup yields CDR1 SNHLY and CDR2 FYNNEI. This CDR3 comprises 17 residues. The V and J ends lost 6 bases and 3 bases, in that order; junction bases with no gene match: 16. The CDR3 region is CASRRRGAGGVGYEQYF. In DNA form, the CDR3 reads TGTGCCAGCAGACGCCGGGGTGCAGGGGGCGTAGGCTACGAGCAGTACTTC.

The gene calls are TRBV2 and TRBJ2-1; D perhaps matches TRBD2 (6 bases). CDR1 is SNHLY, CDR2 FYNNEI, per germline. Trimming took 8 bases from V and 15 from J, leaving 23 bases between them. CDR3 length equals 13 residues. CDR3 region: CASREEGTGGLFF. In DNA, the CDR3 is TGTGCCAGCCGCGAGGAGGGGACGGGTGGGCTGTTCTTC.

Comment on this clonotype: One junction end disagrees with the germline gene, perhaps due to a read error. This chain joins TRBV24-1 and TRBJ1-2; D possibly corresponds to TRBD1 (5 bases). CDR3 length: 13 residues. The germline V gene has CDR1 KGHDR and CDR2 SFDVKD. CDR3 in amino acids: CATSQAQDYGYTF. The CDR3 coding sequence is TGTGCCACCAGCCAGGCACAGGACTACGGCTACACCTTC.

The J gene is TRBJ1-6, the V gene TRBV19; 11 nucleotides line up with TRBD1. With 9 bases clipped from V and 18 bases from J, the junction kept 19 bases outside the gene matches. The CDR3 is made up of 15 amino acids. Germline assignment: CDR1 LNHDA and CDR2 SQIVND (reference sequence). CDR3 amino acids: CASSPDRGHRSPAHF. The CDR3 nucleotides are TGTGCCAGCAGCCCGGACAGGGGGCATCGTTCACCCGCCCACTTT.

The table lists this clonotype with many counts. The V gene is TRBV6-5, the J gene TRBJ2-3, with TRBD2 identical over 8 bases. The ends lost 6 bases at V and 2 bases at J; junction bases unmatched: 7. The V gene's germline CDR1 is MNHEY and CDR2 SVGAGI. The CDR3 spans 15 residues. The CDR3 DNA is TGTGCCAGCAGCCGCGGGGGGCCATACACAGATACGCAGTATTTT. Translated, it gives CASSRGGPYTDTQYF.

The V gene is TRBV7-2, the J gene TRBJ1-1; D perhaps matches TRBD1 (6 bases). V shed 5 bases and J shed 14 bases, with 24 bases lying between them. Per the germline V gene, CDR1 is SGHTA and CDR2 is FQGNSA. CDR3 length equals 14 residues. CDR3 in amino acids: CASSLGGPYNEEFF. CDR3 bases: TGTGCCAGCAGCCTAGGGGGACCCTACAATGAGGAGTTCTTT.

Many counts were recorded for this clonotype. The chain uses TRBV27 and TRBJ1-6; D unresolved. The length of the CDR3 is 12 residues. V gave up 2 bases and J gave up 10 bases, with 6 bases separating them. Germline V gene data show CDR1 as MNHEY and CDR2 as SMNVEV (reference sequence). The CDR3 nucleotides are TGTGCCAGCAGTTTAGGGAGGTCACCCCTCCACTTT. Protein: CASSLGRSPLHF.

With respect to this clonotype: The conserved closing phenylalanine or tryptophan is absent in this CDR3, likely reflecting a read error. The chain carries TRBV24-1 and TRBJ2-3, with unresolved D. Germline V gene sequence: CDR1 KGHDR, CDR2 SFDVKD. V lost 6 bases and J 4 bases, leaving 7 bases between the germline ends. This CDR3 region has 12 residues. CDR3 protein: CATSISADTQYL. CDR3 nucleotide sequence: TGTGCCACCAGTATCAGTGCAGATACGCAGTATTTG.